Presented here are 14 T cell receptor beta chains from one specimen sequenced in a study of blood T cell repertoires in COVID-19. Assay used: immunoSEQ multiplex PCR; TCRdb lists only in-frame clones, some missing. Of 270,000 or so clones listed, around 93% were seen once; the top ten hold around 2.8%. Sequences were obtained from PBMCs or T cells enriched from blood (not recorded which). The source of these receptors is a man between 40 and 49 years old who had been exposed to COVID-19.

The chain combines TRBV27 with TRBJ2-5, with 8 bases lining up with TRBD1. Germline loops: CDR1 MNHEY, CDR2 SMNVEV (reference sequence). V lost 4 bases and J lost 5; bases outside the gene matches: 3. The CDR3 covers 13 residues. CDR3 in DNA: TGTGCCAGCAGTTCCAGACAGGGGGAGACCCAGTACTTC. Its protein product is CASSSRQGETQYF.

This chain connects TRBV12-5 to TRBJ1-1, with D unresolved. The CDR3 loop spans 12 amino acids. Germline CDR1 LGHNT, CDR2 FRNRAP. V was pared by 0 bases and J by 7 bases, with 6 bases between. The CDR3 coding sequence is TGTGCTAGTGGTTTGGTACCAGATGAAGCTTTCTTT. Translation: CASGLVPDEAFF. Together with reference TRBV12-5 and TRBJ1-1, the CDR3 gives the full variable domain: DARVTQTPRHKVTEMGQEVTMRCQPILGHNTVFWYRQTMMQGLELLAYFRNRAPLDDSGMPKDRFSAEMPDATLATLKIQPSEPRDSAVYFCASGLVPDEAFFGQGTRLTVV.

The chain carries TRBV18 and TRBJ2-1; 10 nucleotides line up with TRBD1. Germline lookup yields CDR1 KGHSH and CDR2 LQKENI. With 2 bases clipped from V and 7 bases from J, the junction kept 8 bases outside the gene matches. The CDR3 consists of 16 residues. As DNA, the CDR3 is TGTGCCAGCTCACCAGTGGAGGGACAGGGGAGGAATGAGCAGTTCTTC. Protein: CASSPVEGQGRNEQFF.

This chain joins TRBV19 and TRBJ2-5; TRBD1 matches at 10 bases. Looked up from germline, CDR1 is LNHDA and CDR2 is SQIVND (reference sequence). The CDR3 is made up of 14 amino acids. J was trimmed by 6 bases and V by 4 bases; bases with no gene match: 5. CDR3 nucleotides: TGTGCCAGTAGTACGACAGGGGGCGGACAGACCCAGTACTTC. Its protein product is CASSTTGGGQTQYF.

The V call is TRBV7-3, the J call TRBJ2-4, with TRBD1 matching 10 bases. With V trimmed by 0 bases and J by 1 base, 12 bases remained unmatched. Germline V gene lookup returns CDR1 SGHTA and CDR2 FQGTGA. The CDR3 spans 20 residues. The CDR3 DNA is TGTGCCAGCAGCTTAACGAGAACCGGGACAGGGGAGAATGCCAAAAACATTCAGTACTTC. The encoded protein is CASSLTRTGTGENAKNIQYF. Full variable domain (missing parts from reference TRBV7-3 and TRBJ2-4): GAGVSQTPSNKVTEKGKYVELRCDPISGHTALYWYRQSLGQGPEFLIYFQGTGAADDSGLPNDRFFAVRPEGSVSTLKIQRTERGDSAVYLCASSLTRTGTGENAKNIQYFGAGTRLSVL.

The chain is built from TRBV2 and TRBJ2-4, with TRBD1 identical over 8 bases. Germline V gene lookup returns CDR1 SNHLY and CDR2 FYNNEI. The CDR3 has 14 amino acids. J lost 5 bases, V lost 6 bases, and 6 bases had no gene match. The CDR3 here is CASSRQGSENIQYF. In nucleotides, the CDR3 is TGTGCCAGCAGCCGACAGGGGTCGGAAAACATTCAGTACTTC.

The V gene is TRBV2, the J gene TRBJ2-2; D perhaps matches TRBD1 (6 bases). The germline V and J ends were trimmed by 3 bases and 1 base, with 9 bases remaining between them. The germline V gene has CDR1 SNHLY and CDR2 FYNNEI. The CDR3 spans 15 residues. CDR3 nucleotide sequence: TGTGCCAGCAGTGATGAGACAGGGAACACCGGGGAGCTGTTTTTT. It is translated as CASSDETGNTGELFF.

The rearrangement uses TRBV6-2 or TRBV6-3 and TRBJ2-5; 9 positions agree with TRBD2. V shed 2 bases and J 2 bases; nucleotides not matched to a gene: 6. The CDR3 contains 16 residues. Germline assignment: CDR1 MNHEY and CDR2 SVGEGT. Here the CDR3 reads CASSYGLAGEQETQYF. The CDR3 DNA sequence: TGTGCCAGCAGTTACGGGTTAGCGGGAGAGCAAGAGACCCAGTACTTC.

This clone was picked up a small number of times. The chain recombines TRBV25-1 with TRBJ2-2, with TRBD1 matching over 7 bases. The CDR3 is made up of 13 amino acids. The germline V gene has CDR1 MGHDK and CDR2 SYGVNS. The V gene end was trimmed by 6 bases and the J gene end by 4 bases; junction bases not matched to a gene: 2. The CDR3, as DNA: TGTGCCAGCAGAGCAGGGGGCACCGGGGAGCTGTTTTTT. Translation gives CASRAGGTGELFF.

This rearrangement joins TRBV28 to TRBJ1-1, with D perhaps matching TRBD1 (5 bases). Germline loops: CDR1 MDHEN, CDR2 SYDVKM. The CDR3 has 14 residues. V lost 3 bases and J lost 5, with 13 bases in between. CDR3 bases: TGTGCCAGCAGTTTTCAGGGCGGGGTAACTGAAGCTTTCTTT. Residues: CASSFQGGVTEAFF.

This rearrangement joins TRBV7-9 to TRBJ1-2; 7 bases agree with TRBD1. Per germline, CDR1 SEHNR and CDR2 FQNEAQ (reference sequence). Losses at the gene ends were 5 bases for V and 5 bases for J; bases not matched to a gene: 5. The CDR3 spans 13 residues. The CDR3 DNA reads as TGTGCCAGCAGCCCCCCGACAGGGTATGGCTACACCTTC. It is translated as CASSPPTGYGYTF.

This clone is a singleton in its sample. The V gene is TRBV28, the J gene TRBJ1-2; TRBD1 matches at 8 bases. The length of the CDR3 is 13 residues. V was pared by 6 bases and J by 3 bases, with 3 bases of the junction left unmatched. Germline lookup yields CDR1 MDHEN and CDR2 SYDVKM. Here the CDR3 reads CASRLTGDYGYTF. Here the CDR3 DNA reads TGTGCCAGCAGATTGACAGGGGACTATGGCTACACCTTC.

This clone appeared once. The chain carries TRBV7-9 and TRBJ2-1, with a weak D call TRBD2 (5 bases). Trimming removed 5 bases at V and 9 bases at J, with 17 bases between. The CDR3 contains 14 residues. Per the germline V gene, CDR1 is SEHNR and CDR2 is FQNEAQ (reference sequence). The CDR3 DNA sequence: TGTGCCAGCAGCGGGAGTAGCGATCTCGGTGAGCAGTTCTTC. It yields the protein CASSGSSDLGEQFF.

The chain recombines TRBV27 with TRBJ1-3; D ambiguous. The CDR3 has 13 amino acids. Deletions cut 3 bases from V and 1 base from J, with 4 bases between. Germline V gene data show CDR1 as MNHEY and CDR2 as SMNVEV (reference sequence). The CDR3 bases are TGTGCCAGCAGTTTCTCTTCTGGAAACACCATATATTTT. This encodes CASSFSSGNTIYF.